The rows below give T cell receptor beta chains drawn from one sample of a study of CD8 T cells in Susac syndrome. TCRdb redid the calling of the immunoSEQ multiplex PCR reads with MiXCR, one entry per CDR3 protein. The repertoire consists of under 95,000 distinct CDR3 sequences, with 90% to 95% occurring once and the leading ten covering about 0.28%. The sequencing sample was made of CD4+ T cells from PBMCs. Source of these receptors: a human donor with Susac syndrome. Both conserved end residues are part of each CDR3. The D gene is left open where the match is weak. Only some rows state a clone size, as once, few, many or a class for expanded clones.

-	TRBV6-2/TRBV6-3	17	TRBJ2-7	TRBD1	TGTGCCAGCAGTTACCCATCTTTCCGGGACAGTGCCTACGAGCAGTACTTC	CASSYPSFRDSAYEQYF
-	TRBV28	16	TRBJ2-2	TRBD2	TGTGCCAGCAGTTCCTGGACTAGCGGGGACACCGGGGAGCTGTTTTTT	CASSSWTSGDTGELFF
-	TRBV10-3	11	TRBJ2-1	-	TGTGCCATCCGGGACTACAATGAGCAGTTCTTC	CAIRDYNEQFF
-	TRBV5-1	14	TRBJ1-1	-	TGCGCCAGCAGCTTCCGGGACACCAACACTGAAGCTTTCTTT	CASSFRDTNTEAFF
-	TRBV20-1	14	TRBJ2-3	TRBD2	TGCAGTGCTCGTACTAGCGGGGGACGAGATACGCAGTATTTT	CSARTSGGRDTQYF
-	TRBV20-1	17	TRBJ2-1	TRBD2	TGCAGTGCCCCTGGGACTAGCGGAAAAAGCTCCTACAATGAGCAGTTCTTC	CSAPGTSGKSSYNEQFF
-	TRBV9	13	TRBJ2-2	-	TGTGCCAGCAGCGTAATTGGGGGCCGGGAGCTGTTTTTT	CASSVIGGRELFF
-	TRBV29-1	12	TRBJ1-4	-	TGCAGCGTCGGGTACCGGGGGGAAAAACTGTTTTTT	CSVGYRGEKLFF
-	TRBV12-3/TRBV12-4	17	TRBJ2-2	TRBD2	TGTGCCAGCAGACCGGGACTAGCGGGGGGGCGAGGCGGGGAGCTGTTTTTT	CASRPGLAGGRGGELFF
once	TRBV30	13	TRBJ1-5	TRBD1	TGTGCCTGGGGACAGGGGAAAGATCAGCCCCAGCATTTT	CAWGQGKDQPQHF
-	TRBV27	13	TRBJ1-2	-	TGTGCCAGCTCCGATTCGGGGCTCCCGGGCTACACCTTC	CASSDSGLPGYTF
-	TRBV6-1	21	TRBJ2-5	TRBD2	TGTGCCAGCAGCTCCGCGACAGACTCGGGACTAGCGGGGGCAGTGGTAGAGACCCAGTACTTC	CASSSATDSGLAGAVVETQYF
-	TRBV20-1	12	TRBJ1-2	-	TGCAGTGCTAGAGATGAGCAGTATGGCTACACCTTC	CSARDEQYGYTF
-	TRBV30	14	TRBJ1-6	-	TGTGCCTGGAGACCAGGGGTACGAAATTCACCCCTCCACTTT	CAWRPGVRNSPLHF